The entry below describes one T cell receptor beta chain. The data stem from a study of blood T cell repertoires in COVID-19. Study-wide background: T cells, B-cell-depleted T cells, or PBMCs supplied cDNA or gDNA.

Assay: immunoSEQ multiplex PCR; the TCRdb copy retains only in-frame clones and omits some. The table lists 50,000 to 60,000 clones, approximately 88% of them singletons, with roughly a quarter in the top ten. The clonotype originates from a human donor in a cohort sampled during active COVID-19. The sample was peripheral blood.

In DNA form, the CDR3 reads TGTGCCAGTAGCCTCCGGGACAGGGACTATCAGCCCCAGCATTTT. This codes for CASSLRDRDYQPQHF. This chain connects TRBV19 to TRBJ1-5; 9 bases agree with TRBD1. From germline, CDR1 is LNHDA and CDR2 SQIVND (reference sequence). V was clipped by 6 bases and J by 5 bases; unmatched bases: 8. CDR3 length: 15 residues.